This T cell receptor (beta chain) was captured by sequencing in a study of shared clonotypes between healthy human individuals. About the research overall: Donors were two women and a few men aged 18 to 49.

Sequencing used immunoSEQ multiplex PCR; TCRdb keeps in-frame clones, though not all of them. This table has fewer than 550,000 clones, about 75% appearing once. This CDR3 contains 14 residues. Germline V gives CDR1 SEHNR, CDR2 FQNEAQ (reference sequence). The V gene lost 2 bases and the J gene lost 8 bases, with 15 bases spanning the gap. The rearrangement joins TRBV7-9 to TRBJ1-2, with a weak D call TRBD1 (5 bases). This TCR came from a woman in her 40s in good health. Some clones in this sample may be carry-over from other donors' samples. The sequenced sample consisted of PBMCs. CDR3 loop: CASSLQGRPGGYTF. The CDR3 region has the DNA TGTGCCAGCAGCTTACAGGGACGTCCTGGAGGCTACACCTTC.